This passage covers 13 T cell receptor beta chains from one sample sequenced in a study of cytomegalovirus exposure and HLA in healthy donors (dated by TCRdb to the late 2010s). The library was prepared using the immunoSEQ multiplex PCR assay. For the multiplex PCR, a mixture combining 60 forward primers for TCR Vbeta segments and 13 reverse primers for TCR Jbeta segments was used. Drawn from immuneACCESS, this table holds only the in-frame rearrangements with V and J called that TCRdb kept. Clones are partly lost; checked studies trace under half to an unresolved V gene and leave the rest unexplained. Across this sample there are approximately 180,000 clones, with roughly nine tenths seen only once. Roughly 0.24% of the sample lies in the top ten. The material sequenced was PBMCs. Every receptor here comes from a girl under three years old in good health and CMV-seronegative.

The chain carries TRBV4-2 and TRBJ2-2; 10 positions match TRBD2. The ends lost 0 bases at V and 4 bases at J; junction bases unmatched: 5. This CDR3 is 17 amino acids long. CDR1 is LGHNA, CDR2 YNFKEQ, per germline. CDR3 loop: CASSQDLTSGTTGELFF. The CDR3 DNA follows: TGTGCCAGCAGCCAAGATCTCACTAGCGGGACCACCGGGGAGCTGTTTTTT.

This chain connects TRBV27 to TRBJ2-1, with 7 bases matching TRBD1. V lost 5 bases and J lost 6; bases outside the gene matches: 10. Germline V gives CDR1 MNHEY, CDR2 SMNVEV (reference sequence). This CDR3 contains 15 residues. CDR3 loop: CASSARTGNGNEQFF. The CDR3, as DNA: TGTGCCAGCAGTGCCCGGACAGGCAATGGCAATGAGCAGTTCTTC.

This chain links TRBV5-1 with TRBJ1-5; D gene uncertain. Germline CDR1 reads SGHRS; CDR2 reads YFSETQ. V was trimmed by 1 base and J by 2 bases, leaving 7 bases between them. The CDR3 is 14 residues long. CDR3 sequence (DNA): TGCGCCAGCAGCTTGTATTCAGGCAATCAGCCCCAGCATTTT. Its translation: CASSLYSGNQPQHF.

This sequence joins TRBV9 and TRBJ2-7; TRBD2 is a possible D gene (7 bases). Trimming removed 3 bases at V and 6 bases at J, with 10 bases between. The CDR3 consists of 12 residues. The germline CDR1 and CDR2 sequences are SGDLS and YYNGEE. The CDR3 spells CASSAGGAEQYF. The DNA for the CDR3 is TGTGCCAGCAGCGCTGGGGGGGCCGAGCAGTACTTC.

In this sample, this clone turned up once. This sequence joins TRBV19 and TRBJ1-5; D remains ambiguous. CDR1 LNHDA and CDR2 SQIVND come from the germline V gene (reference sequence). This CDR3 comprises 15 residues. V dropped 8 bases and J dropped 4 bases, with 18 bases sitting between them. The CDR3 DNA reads TGTGCCAGTTCGGCCTGGCGAGGGAAGAATCAGCCCCAGCATTTT. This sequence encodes CASSAWRGKNQPQHF.

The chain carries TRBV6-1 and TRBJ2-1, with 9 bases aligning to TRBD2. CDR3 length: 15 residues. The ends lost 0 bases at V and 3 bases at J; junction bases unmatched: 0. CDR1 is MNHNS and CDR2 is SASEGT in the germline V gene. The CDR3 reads CASSEASGSYNEQFF. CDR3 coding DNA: TGTGCCAGCAGTGAAGCTAGCGGGAGCTACAATGAGCAGTTCTTC.

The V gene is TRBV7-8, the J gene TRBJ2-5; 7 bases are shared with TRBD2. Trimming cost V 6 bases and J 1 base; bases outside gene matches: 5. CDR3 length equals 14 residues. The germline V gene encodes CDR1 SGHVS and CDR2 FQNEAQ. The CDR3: CASRMRTSQETQYF. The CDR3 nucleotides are TGTGCCAGCAGAATGAGGACTAGCCAAGAGACCCAGTACTTC.

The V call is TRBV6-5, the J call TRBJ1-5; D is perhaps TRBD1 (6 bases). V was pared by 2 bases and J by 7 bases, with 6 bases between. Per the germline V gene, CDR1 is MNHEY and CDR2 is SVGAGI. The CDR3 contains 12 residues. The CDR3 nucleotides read TGTGCCAGCAGTTACCAGGGGCAGCCCCAGCATTTT. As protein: CASSYQGQPQHF.

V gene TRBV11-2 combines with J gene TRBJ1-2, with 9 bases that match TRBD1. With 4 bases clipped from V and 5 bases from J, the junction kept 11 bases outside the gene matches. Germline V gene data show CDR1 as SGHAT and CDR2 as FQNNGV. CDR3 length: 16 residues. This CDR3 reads CASSSPRTGAEYGYTF. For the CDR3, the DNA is TGTGCCAGCAGCTCGCCCCGGACAGGGGCTGAGTATGGCTACACCTTC.

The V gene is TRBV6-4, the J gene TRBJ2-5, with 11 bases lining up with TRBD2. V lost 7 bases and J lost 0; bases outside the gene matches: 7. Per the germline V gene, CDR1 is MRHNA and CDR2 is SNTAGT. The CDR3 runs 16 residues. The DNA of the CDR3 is TGTGCCAGCACCCCAAGACTAGCGGGGTACCAAGAGACCCAGTACTTC. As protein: CASTPRLAGYQETQYF.

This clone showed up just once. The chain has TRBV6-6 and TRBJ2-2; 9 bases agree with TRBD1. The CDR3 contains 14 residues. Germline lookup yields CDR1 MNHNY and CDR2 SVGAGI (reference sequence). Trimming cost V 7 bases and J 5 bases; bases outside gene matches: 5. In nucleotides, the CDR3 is TGTGCCAGCACCCGGACAGGGGAGACCGGGGAGCTGTTTTTT. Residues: CASTRTGETGELFF.

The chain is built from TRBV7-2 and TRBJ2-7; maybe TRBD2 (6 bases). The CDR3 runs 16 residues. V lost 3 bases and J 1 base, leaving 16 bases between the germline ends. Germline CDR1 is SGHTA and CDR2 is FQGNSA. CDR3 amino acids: CASSFMNRDSSYEQYF. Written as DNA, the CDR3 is TGTGCCAGCAGCTTTATGAACCGGGACTCTTCCTACGAGCAGTACTTC.

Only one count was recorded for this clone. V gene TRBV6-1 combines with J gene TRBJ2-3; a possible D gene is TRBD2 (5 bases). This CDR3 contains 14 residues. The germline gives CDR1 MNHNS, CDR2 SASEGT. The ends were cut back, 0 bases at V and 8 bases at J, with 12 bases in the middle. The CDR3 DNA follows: TGTGCCAGCAGTGAAGCGGGAACTAGGACTACGCAGTATTTT. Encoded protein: CASSEAGTRTTQYF.